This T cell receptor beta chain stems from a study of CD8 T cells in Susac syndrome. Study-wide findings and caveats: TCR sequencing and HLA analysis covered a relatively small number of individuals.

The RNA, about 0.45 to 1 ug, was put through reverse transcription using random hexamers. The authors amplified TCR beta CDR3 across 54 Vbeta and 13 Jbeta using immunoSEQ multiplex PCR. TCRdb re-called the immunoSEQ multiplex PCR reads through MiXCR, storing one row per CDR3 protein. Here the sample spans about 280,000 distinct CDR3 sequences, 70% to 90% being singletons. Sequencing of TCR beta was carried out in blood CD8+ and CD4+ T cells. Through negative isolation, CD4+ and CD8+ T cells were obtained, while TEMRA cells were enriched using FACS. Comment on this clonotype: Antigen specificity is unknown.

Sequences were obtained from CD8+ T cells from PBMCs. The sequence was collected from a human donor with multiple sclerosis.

The CDR3, as DNA: TGTGCCAGCAGTTTATCGGTAGGGAATTCATACGAGCAGTACTTC. It is translated as CASSLSVGNSYEQYF. The V and J genes are TRBV27 and TRBJ2-7; D unclear. The CDR3 contains 15 residues. Germline assignment: CDR1 MNHEY and CDR2 SMNVEV (reference sequence). Trimming removed 0 bases from V and 4 bases from J, with 13 bases in between.